This section outlines one T cell receptor beta chain sequence together with its context. Its target antigen remains unknown. No much larger clone is present one base from it, and per-base qualities are unavailable. The time point label, as the study defines it: about 28 days (+/-7) after the second vaccine dose. Because spike-specific TCR depth and breadth did not differ between the two schedules, AZD1222 recipients who got a second dose at roughly 4 weeks were pooled with those who got a second dose at roughly 12 weeks. Vaccinee samples were obtained from the UK trials COV001 and COV002, which included a single-blind randomized controlled phase 2/3 trial of AZD1222 (ChAdOx1 nCoV-19) in healthy adults. For TCRbeta chain sequencing, PBMC samples from trial participants were taken at day 0 and at day 28 after the second dose. The CDR3 regions of human TCRbeta chains were analyzed by immunosequencing. The study's own analysis went as follows. TCRs in the repertoires were matched against a reference library of SARS-CoV-2-specific TCRs that had been generated with the MIRA antigen-specificity platform. Breadth was defined as the fraction of unique TCRs that were SARS-CoV-2-associated, and depth was defined as the fraction of total T cells that were SARS-CoV-2-associated. Using the MIRA data, every spike-specific TCR was mapped to the spike region that the TCR reacted to and assigned to either a CD4 or a CD8 class. Log10-transformed breadth and depth values were compared by one-way ANOVA with Sidak's multiple comparisons tests. TCRdb provides this immuneACCESS table in a form limited to in-frame rearrangements. Some clones are lacking; in checked studies, under half of them reflect an unresolved V gene, and why the rest are absent is not known. V and J calls and clone size are given by that table; D and trimming were obtained from the DNA. The sample includes 85,000 or so clones, with around 90% observed a single time. The ten biggest clones cover under 14% of the sample.

The data were taken from a study of T cell responses to AZD1222 COVID-19 vaccine (dated by TCRdb to the early 2020s). Regarding the research as a whole: TCR sequencing covered some 250 trial participants: around 210 given two doses of AZD1222 and approximately 26 given two doses of MenACWY control vaccine. Trial participants were enrolled by age into subgroups of 18-55, 56-69 and 70-plus years, and roughly 150, 30 and 60 TCR-sequenced participants, respectively, were included in these subgroups. Paper-wide results and their limitations: Because no samples from the day 14 peak response were available, repertoires could be characterized only after the peak T cell response. Participants were mostly white British, with more females than males. The authors suggested clonal diversity may have been underestimated. Conclusions about previously exposed vaccinees are limited because only a handful of AZD1222 recipients were SARS-CoV-2 seropositive at baseline. In the small 56-69-year group, the increase in depth fell short of significance, most likely because of low power. Reportedly, almost half of the unique spike-specific TCRs recognized epitopes lying outside the regions that are mutated in the B.1.351 and B.1.1.7 variants. After two AZD1222 doses, spike-specific TCR breadth and depth were significantly higher than at day 0 and than in MenACWY recipients. The vaccine-associated CD4 TCRs covered the entire spike protein, and the dominant responses fell in regions 160-218 and 743-854.

The sequence was obtained from an adult who received the AZD1222 COVID-19 vaccine. This sample comprised peripheral blood, obtained 28 days after the second AZD1222 dose.

The DNA is TGTGCCAGCAGCACCGGACTAGCGGGAGGGATAGATACGCAGTATTTT. This yields the protein CASSTGLAGGIDTQYF. Recombination linked TRBV3-1 (or the pseudogene TRBV3-2) to TRBJ2-3; TRBD2 matches 15 bases in the middle. The germline V end is reduced by 5 bases and the J end by 5 bases; junction bases left unmatched: 5. CDR1 is given as LGHDT and CDR2 as YNNKEL, both from the germline V gene (reference sequence). Including the terminal cysteine and phenylalanine, the CDR3 comprises 16 residues. Only the CDR3 DNA stays, 48 bases, in frame from base 1.